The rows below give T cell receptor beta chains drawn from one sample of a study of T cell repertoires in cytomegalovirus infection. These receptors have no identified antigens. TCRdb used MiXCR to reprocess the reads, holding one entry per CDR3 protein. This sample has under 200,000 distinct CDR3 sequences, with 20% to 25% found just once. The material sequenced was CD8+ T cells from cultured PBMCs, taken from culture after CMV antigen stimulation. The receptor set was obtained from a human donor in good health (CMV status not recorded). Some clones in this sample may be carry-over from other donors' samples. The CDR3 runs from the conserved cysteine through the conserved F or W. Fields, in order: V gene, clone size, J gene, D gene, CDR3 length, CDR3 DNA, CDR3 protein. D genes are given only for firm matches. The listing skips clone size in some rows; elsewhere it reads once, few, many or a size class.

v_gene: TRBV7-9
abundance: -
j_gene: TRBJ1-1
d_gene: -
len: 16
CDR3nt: TGTGCCAGCAGTTCAGCCGTCGGGGAAGGGATCGCTGAAGCTTTCTTT
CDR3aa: CASSSAVGEGIAEAFF

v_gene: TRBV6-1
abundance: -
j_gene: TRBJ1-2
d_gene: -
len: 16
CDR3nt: TGTGCCAGCAGTGAGGGGTTGAGGGGTAACAACTATGGCTACACCTTC
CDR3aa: CASSEGLRGNNYGYTF

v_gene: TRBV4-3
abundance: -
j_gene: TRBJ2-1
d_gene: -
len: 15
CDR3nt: TGCGCCAGCAGCCAAGAAGGCCTATCCTACAATGAGCAGTTCTTC
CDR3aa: CASSQEGLSYNEQFF

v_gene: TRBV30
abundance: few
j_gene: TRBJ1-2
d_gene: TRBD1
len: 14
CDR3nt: TGTGCCTGGAGTGTCGCCGGGACAGGGGATGGCTACACCTTC
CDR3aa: CAWSVAGTGDGYTF

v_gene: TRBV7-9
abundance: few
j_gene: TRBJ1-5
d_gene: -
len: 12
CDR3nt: TGTGCCAGCAGCTGGCCAGGGTATCCCCAGCATTTT
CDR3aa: CASSWPGYPQHF

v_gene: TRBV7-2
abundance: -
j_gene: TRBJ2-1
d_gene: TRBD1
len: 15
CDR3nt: TGTGCCAGCAGCTCACGGGACAGCTCCTACAATGAGCAGTTCTTC
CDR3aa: CASSSRDSSYNEQFF

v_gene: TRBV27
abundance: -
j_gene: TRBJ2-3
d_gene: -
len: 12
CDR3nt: TGTGCCAGCAGCCCGCCTGGGGATACGCAGTATTTT
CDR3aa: CASSPPGDTQYF

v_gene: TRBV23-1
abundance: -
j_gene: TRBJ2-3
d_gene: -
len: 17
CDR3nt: TGCGCCAGCAGTCAATCTAAGAGAGACAGGCGAGCAGATACGCAGTATTTT
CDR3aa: CASSQSKRDRRADTQYF

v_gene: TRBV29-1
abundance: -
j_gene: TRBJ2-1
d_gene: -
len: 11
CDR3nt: TGCAGCGTACCACAGCGCAATGAGCAGTTCTTC
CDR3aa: CSVPQRNEQFF

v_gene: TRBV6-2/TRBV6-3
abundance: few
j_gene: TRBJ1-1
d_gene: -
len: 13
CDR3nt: TGTGCCAGTGAGAGCTTCCTTAACACTGAAGCTTTCTTT
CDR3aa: CASESFLNTEAFF

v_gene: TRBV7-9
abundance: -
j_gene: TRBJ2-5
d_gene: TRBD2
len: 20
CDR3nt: TGTGCCAGCAGCCCCGTTGGAGGCGCTAGCGGGGGGGCAAAGCAAGAGACCCAGTACTTC
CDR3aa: CASSPVGGASGGAKQETQYF

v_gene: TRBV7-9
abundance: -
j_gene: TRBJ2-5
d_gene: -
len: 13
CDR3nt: TGTGCCAGCAGCCCCGAGACCCAAGAGACCCAGTACTTC
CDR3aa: CASSPETQETQYF

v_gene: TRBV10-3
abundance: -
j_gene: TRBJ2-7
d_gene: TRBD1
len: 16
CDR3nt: TGTGCCATCAGTGATCCTACCCTGGGACAGCCATACGAGCAGTACTTC
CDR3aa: CAISDPTLGQPYEQYF

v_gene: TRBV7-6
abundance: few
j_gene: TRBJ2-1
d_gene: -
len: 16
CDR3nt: TGTGCCAGCAGCTTAGGGGTAATGGCCCCCTACAATGAGCAGTTCTTC
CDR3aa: CASSLGVMAPYNEQFF

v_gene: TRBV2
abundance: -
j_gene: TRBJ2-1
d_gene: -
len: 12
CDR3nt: TGTGCCAGCAGTGAGGCCTACAATGAGCAGTTCTTC
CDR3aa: CASSEAYNEQFF

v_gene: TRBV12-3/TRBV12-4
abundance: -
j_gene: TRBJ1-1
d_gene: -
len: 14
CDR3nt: TGTGCCAGCAGCCACTGGGGCCCGAACACTGAAGCTTTCTTT
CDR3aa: CASSHWGPNTEAFF

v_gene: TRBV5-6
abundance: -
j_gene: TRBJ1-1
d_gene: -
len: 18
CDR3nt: TGTGCCAGCAGCTTTGGGACATCTATATCCCGTCTGAACACTGAAGCTTTCTTT
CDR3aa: CASSFGTSISRLNTEAFF

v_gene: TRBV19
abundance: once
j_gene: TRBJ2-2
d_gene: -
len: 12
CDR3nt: TGTGCCAGTAGACAAGGCACCGGGGAGCTGTTTTTT
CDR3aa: CASRQGTGELFF

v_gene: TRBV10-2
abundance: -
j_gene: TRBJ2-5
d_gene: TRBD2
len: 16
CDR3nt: TGCGCCAGCAGTGAGTCGCCTCTAGCGGGCCAAGAGACCCAGTACTTC
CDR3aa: CASSESPLAGQETQYF

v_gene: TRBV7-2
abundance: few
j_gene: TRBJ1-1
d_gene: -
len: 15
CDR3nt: TGTGCCAGCAGACTAGGGAGTCTGATGAACACTGAAGCTTTCTTT
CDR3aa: CASRLGSLMNTEAFF